The TCR beta chain described here comes from a study of spatial heterogeneity in lung cancer (dated by TCRdb to the late 2010s). Context from the whole study: More beta-chain than alpha-chain transcripts were consistently detected, likely reflecting higher beta-chain transcript abundance. In the raw uncorrected reads, each unique combination of TCR and UMI appeared more than ten times on average. TCR repertoire features were related to nonsynonymous mutation counts determined by whole-exome sequencing of tumor tissue. In non-small cell lung cancer, the study quantitatively compared TCR alpha and beta repertoires across several tumor regions, matched nontumor lung, and blood. At surgery, about 210 tumor regions, roughly 63 matched nontumor lung samples and 56 PBMC samples were TCR-sequenced for both alpha and beta chains. Study-wide findings and limitations: Ubiquitous expanded tumor TCRs showed up in blood more often at tumor resection than at routine follow-up. Additional single-cell paired TCR alpha and beta sequencing was considered necessary to confirm, at a functional level, the hypothesis that regional TCRs recognize regional mutations.

Many counts were recorded for this clonotype. It lacks a known antigen. No base qualities exist here, and no much larger clone lies one base off it. Receptor libraries were prepared by 5' RACE. The sequencing machine was a NextSeq 500. In the TCR library protocol, a unique molecular identifier was attached to each TCR cDNA molecule so that PCR and sequencing errors could be corrected. As for the authors' bioinformatics: TCR identification, UMI-based error correction and CDR3 extraction were performed with Decombinator tools. Expanded TCRs were defined as those above a frequency of 2 per 1,000, corresponding to the top 1% of the tumor frequency distribution. Rényi diversity was computed with the R vegan package after subsampling each repertoire 100 times to 5,000 TCRs. CDR3 similarity networks were built from amino acid triplet string-kernel similarity, connecting CDR3s with pairwise similarity above 0.82. Clones were called with MiXCR by TCRdb after fastp trimmed the public reads at Q25, and only in-frame beta chains were retained. Every entry covers one CDR3 protein and lists the most common genes and DNA from its rows. TCRdb assigned the V and J calls; the authors' analysis was not used. The sample has about 36,000 distinct CDR3 sequences on record, roughly 5.5% of them singletons. In total, the top ten clones hold more than 25% of the sample.

The time point label here, explained by the study, means: sample taken at primary tumor resection. Without any cell sorting, TCR sequencing was performed on whole RNA extracted either from tumor and nontumor lung tissue or from cryopreserved PBMC samples. Samples were obtained from fewer than 80 patients with early-stage, untreated non-small cell lung cancer from the lung TRACERx cohort. A patient was chosen for TCR sequencing only when enough RNA was available from at least two tumor regions. Deletion took 0 bases off V and 4 bases off J, with a span of 12 bases between the germline ends. CDR1 and CDR2 were assigned from the germline V gene as LGHNA and YNFKEQ. CDR3 length: 16 amino acids, cysteine to phenylalanine. CDR3 DNA only is kept here, 48 bases in frame from base 1.

This chain joins TRBV4-2 to TRBJ1-4, with an unclear D gene assignment. The sequencing here drew on PBMCs, taken at surgery. The receptor was derived from a female donor with early-stage non-small cell lung cancer. The encoded CDR3 is CASSQDWRRSNEKLFF. The nucleotides are TGTGCCAGCAGCCAAGACTGGCGACGGAGTAATGAAAAACTGTTTTTT.